Reported below is one T cell receptor beta chain. No antigen is known for it. The data originate from a study of T cells in Graves' hyperthyroidism and ophthalmopathy. The study, taken as a whole, reports: Ophthalmopathy was identified by the model a median 6.5 months ahead of onset.

The TCR beta CDR3 regions underwent amplification using RNA transcripts as the source. Carried out on the TCR CDR3, a first-round RT-PCR used the HTBI primer set. MiXCR, run by TCRdb on the multiplex PCR reads, gives a single entry per CDR3 protein. Here the sample spans 350,000 or so distinct CDR3 sequences, 20% to 25% being singletons. Germline V gene data show CDR1 as MDHEN and CDR2 as SYDVKM. The CDR3 runs to 14 residues. Germline trimming cut 3 bases from V and 6 bases from J; bases unmatched to any gene: 7. Recently diagnosed hyperthyroidism of less than 2 months' duration affected patients aged 18 to 65. PBMCs were derived from 9.5 to 10 ml fresh peripheral blood.

This receptor was obtained from a woman in her forties or fifties with Graves' hyperthyroidism. The sample comprised blood. The chain uses TRBV28 and TRBJ2-7; the match to TRBD1 covers 8 bases. This CDR3 reads CASSFWTGYSEQYF. DNA for the CDR3: TGTGCCAGCAGTTTCTGGACAGGGTACTCCGAGCAGTACTTC. Full variable domain (missing parts from reference TRBV28 and TRBJ2-7): DVKVTQSSRYLVKRTGEKVFLECVQDMDHENMFWYRQDPGLGLRLIYFSYDVKMKEKGDIPEGYSVSREKKERFSLILESASTNQTSMYLCASSFWTGYSEQYFGPGTRLTVT.